The rows below give T cell receptor beta chains drawn from one sample of a study of T cells after yellow fever vaccination. TCRdb itself ran the 5' RACE reads through MiXCR, one entry per CDR3 protein. This table holds about 310,000 distinct CDR3 sequences, approximately 3.9% found once. This specimen was PBMCs, taken on the day of the yellow fever booster vaccination. The receptors here all came from a man in his late teens or twenties who received the YFV17D yellow fever vaccine. Both conserved end residues are part of each CDR3. A D gene is named only where the DNA matches it firmly. The size field is filled for only some rows; it gives once, few, many or a size class.

clone_size	v_call	j_call	d_call	cdr3_aa	cdr3_nt
many	TRBV20-1	TRBJ2-3	-	CSARAPATSTDTQYF	TGCAGTGCTAGAGCTCCAGCGACTAGCACAGATACGCAGTATTTT
many	TRBV7-6	TRBJ1-1	-	CASSLVAGQTEAFF	TGTGCCAGCAGCTTAGTGGCAGGGCAAACTGAAGCTTTCTTT
many	TRBV6-6	TRBJ1-4	TRBD1	CASRVYGTGGNEKLFF	TGTGCCAGCAGGGTTTACGGGACAGGGGGTAATGAAAAACTGTTTTTT
many	TRBV1	TRBJ2-4	-	CTSSQRRTTPMLAKNIQYF	TGCACCAGCAGCCAACGAAGGACGACCCCGATGTTAGCCAAAAACATTCAGTACTTC
-	TRBV10-3	TRBJ2-5	-	CAISTLGAETQYF	TGTGCCATCAGCACCTTGGGGGCAGAGACCCAGTACTTC
many	TRBV5-1	TRBJ1-2	-	CASRSPSAAKGGYTF	TGCGCCAGTAGGAGTCCGTCTGCCGCTAAGGGTGGCTACACCTTC
few	TRBV13	TRBJ2-1	-	CASSLGLWGSTYNEQFF	TGTGCCAGCAGCTTAGGCCTTTGGGGTTCCACCTACAATGAGCAGTTCTTC
few	TRBV5-6	TRBJ2-2	TRBD2	CASSFIGLAGGLNTGELFF	TGTGCCAGCAGCTTTATCGGACTAGCGGGGGGCCTTAACACCGGGGAGCTGTTTTTT
-	TRBV5-1	TRBJ2-3	-	CASSSQVSSTDTQYF	TGCGCCAGCAGCTCCCAGGTCAGCTCGACAGATACGCAGTATTTT
few	TRBV19	TRBJ1-2	-	CASSFFGKENYGYTF	TGTGCCAGTAGTTTCTTTGGCAAGGAGAACTATGGCTACACCTTC
many	TRBV20-1	TRBJ2-5	-	CSARDVEWGLETQYF	TGCAGTGCTAGAGACGTGGAGTGGGGCCTTGAGACCCAGTACTTC
few	TRBV7-2	TRBJ1-2	-	CASSLAGAPIHYGYTF	TGTGCCAGCAGTCTAGCAGGGGCCCCTATTCACTATGGCTACACCTTC
few	TRBV20-1	TRBJ2-7	TRBD2	CSVPRPGGTYEQYF	TGCAGTGTCCCACGTCCGGGGGGAACCTACGAGCAGTACTTC
-	TRBV24-1	TRBJ2-1	-	CATSDFSGGEQFF	TGTGCCACCAGTGATTTCTCCGGGGGTGAGCAGTTCTTC